The T cell receptor beta chain under discussion was sequenced for a study of neoadjuvant anti-PD-1 for oral cavity cancer. Stage II-IVA oral cavity squamous cell carcinoma was new and untreated by systemic or radiation therapy. Cohort: HPV-negative, locally advanced oral cavity squamous cell carcinoma patients. CDR1 MNHEY and CDR2 SMNVEV come from the germline V gene (reference sequence). This CDR3 comprises 17 residues. The V gene end was trimmed by 2 bases and the J gene end by 8 bases; junction bases not matched to a gene: 14. TCRdb's copy holds only in-frame clones and misses some; the assay was immunoSEQ multiplex PCR. The sample lists about 16,000 clones, about 61% occurring once. Study results and limitations: With three patients per group, TCR findings need larger cohorts. Higher pretreatment blood Treg/Th17 ratios correlated with higher pretreatment blood and lower post-treatment tumor TCRbeta clonality.

In this sample, this clone turned up once. Antigen: not known. This chain connects TRBV27 to TRBJ2-2; 7 positions agree with TRBD2. The TCR sequence derives from a person between 35 and 79 years old with oral cavity squamous cell carcinoma. Sequenced here: PBMCs, sampled before nivolumab (anti-PD-1) treatment. DNA for the CDR3: TGTGCCAGCAGTTTAAGGTTGCGGGAGAGCTTCGCGGGGGAGCTGTTTTTT. As protein: CASSLRLRESFAGELFF.